The 29 T cell receptor beta chains presented below share a single source sample, sequenced in a study of T-cell memory formation after mild COVID-19. TCRdb re-derived calls from the 5' RACE reads in MiXCR, one entry per CDR3 protein. The table lists a few hundred thousand distinct CDR3 sequences, less than 25% of them singletons. The sequencing sample was made of PBMCs or a T cell subset sorted from them (not recorded which). The receptors were sampled from an adult woman who had mild COVID-19 (a few samples of this study predate the infection). Cell type and time point are not known.

The chain carries TRBV20-1 and TRBJ2-3; 10 bases align to TRBD2. CDR3 size: 15 residues. Per the germline V gene, CDR1 is DFQATT and CDR2 is SNEGSKA (reference sequence). V trimming: 4 bases; J trimming: 2 bases; junction bases outside the gene matches: 6. CDR3 sequence reads: CSAISGTSDTDTQYF. The DNA for the CDR3 is TGCAGTGCTATTTCCGGGACTAGCGACACAGATACGCAGTATTTT.

This clonotype was detected ten times or more. The chain has TRBV9 and TRBJ2-1; D may correspond to TRBD1 or TRBD2 (5 bases each). The CDR3 spans 14 residues. The V end was cut by 3 bases, the J end by 8 bases, with 15 bases between. Germline CDR1 SGDLS, CDR2 YYNGEE. The CDR3 reads CASSGGVGSHEQFF. The CDR3 DNA reads as TGTGCCAGCAGCGGAGGGGTCGGCAGCCATGAGCAGTTCTTC.

The V gene is TRBV20-1, the J gene TRBJ2-7; 11 nucleotides line up with TRBD1. Germline lookup yields CDR1 DFQATT and CDR2 SNEGSKA (reference sequence). The CDR3 length is 14 residues. V shed 5 bases, J shed 4 bases, and the junction held 7 bases outside the gene matches. The CDR3 sequence: CSAHRGTGGYEQYF. The CDR3 nucleotides are TGCAGTGCTCACCGCGGGACAGGGGGTTACGAGCAGTACTTC.

The rearrangement joins TRBV29-1 to TRBJ2-7; weak D call: TRBD1 (5 bases). The germline V and J ends were trimmed by 5 bases and 3 bases, with 11 bases remaining between them. The CDR3 consists of 12 residues. Germline CDR1 is SQVTM and CDR2 is ANQGSEA. The CDR3 nucleotides read TGCAGCGTTATGGGGCAGAACTACGAGCAGTACTTC. Its translation is CSVMGQNYEQYF.

The sample holds a few counts of this clonotype. The CDR3 spells CSAFLSGGIHNEQFF. The DNA of the CDR3 is TGCAGTGCCTTCCTTAGCGGGGGGATACACAATGAGCAGTTCTTC. The gene calls are TRBV20-1 and TRBJ2-1; 10 nucleotides align to TRBD2. Germline V CDR1 and CDR2: DFQATT, SNEGSKA (reference sequence). Germline trimming cut 6 bases from V and 5 bases from J; bases unmatched to any gene: 10. The CDR3 is 15 residues long.

This chain joins TRBV7-2 and TRBJ2-3; weak D call: TRBD2 (6 bases). Germline values: CDR1 SGHTA, CDR2 FQGNSA. The CDR3 is made up of 17 amino acids. V lost 4 bases to trimming and J lost 2 bases, with 19 bases between them. CDR3 sequence (DNA): TGTGCCAGCAGCTCCACCTGGGGGGTGAGGGACACAGATACGCAGTATTTT. It encodes CASSSTWGVRDTDTQYF. The variable domain in full, with the rest retrieved from reference TRBV7-2 and TRBJ2-3, is GAGVSQSPSNKVTEKGKDVELRCDPISGHTALYWYRQSLGQGLEFLIYFQGNSAPDKSGLPSDRFSAERTGGSVSTLTIQRTQQEDSAVYLCASSSTWGVRDTDTQYFGPGTRLTVL.

The chain has TRBV7-9 and TRBJ1-1; no reliable D call. CDR3 length equals 13 residues. Germline V gene sequence: CDR1 SEHNR, CDR2 FQNEAQ (reference sequence). V was trimmed by 1 base and J by 4 bases, leaving 7 bases between them. The CDR3 bases are TGTGCCAGCAGCTTAGTGTCGAGCACTGAAGCTTTCTTT. Translating gives CASSLVSSTEAFF.

This chain connects TRBV20-1 to TRBJ2-5; D perhaps matches TRBD2 (5 bases). Per the germline V gene, CDR1 is DFQATT and CDR2 is SNEGSKA (reference sequence). The CDR3 sequence is 13 residues long. With 1 base removed from V and 9 bases from J, the gap between germline ends came to 15 bases. The CDR3 DNA is TGCAGTGCTAGAGGTCCGGGGTGGGTGTCCCAGTACTTC. It encodes CSARGPGWVSQYF.

This clonotype has only a few counts. V gene TRBV24-1 combines with J gene TRBJ2-2; TRBD1 aligns across 8 bases. CDR3 length equals 15 residues. Germline CDR1 is KGHDR and CDR2 is SFDVKD. The V gene end was trimmed by 4 bases and the J gene end by 8 bases; junction bases not matched to a gene: 8. CDR3: CATSEETGAKGELFF. The CDR3 DNA reads as TGTGCCACCAGTGAGGAGACAGGGGCTAAAGGGGAGCTGTTTTTT.

The chain's CDR3 is CASSYPPGSGTDTQYF. The CDR3 region has the DNA TGTGCCAGCAGTTACCCACCCGGGAGCGGAACAGATACGCAGTATTTT. The chain carries TRBV6-2 or TRBV6-3 and TRBJ2-3; D possibly corresponds to TRBD2 (6 bases). The germline V gene encodes CDR1 MNHEY and CDR2 SVGEGT. V was cut by 2 bases and J by 3 bases, with 15 bases left in between. This CDR3 has 16 amino acids.

This clonotype appeared a few times. The gene calls are TRBV5-1 and TRBJ2-1, with 9 bases lining up with TRBD2. There are 17 residues in the CDR3. Germline-derived CDR1 and CDR2 are SGHRS and YFSETQ. With V trimmed by 3 bases and J by 5 bases, 12 bases remained unmatched. In nucleotides, the CDR3 is TGCGCCAGCAGCTCCCCAATTGCGGGGGGGCATCACAATGAGCAGTTCTTC. Protein sequence: CASSSPIAGGHHNEQFF.

The genes are TRBV20-1 and TRBJ1-1, with D possibly TRBD1 on 6 matching bases. CDR1 DFQATT and CDR2 SNEGSKA come from the germline V gene (reference sequence). The CDR3 sequence is 15 residues long. The ends were cut back, 5 bases at V and 5 bases at J, with 21 bases in the middle. The CDR3 region has the DNA TGCAGTGCTCCCGGGGGCAGTTTTAGGGAGACTGAAGCTTTCTTT. It translates to CSAPGGSFRETEAFF.

The J gene is TRBJ1-1, the V gene TRBV7-9, with D maybe TRBD1 (6 bases). V was trimmed by 5 bases and J by 1 base, leaving 17 bases between them. Germline loops: CDR1 SEHNR, CDR2 FQNEAQ (reference sequence). This CDR3 spans 16 amino acids. For the CDR3, the DNA is TGTGCCAGCAGCCAACCGACAGGCCGCGAGAACACTGAAGCTTTCTTT. This encodes CASSQPTGRENTEAFF.

There are a few counts of this clonotype. The chain couples TRBV4-1 to TRBJ1-1; D not certain. CDR3 size: 15 residues. V was shortened by 1 base and J by 0 bases, with 9 bases between the two germline ends. CDR1 is MGHRA, CDR2 YSYEKL, per germline. For the CDR3, the DNA is TGCGCCAGCAGCCAAGTTCCAGCAATGAACACTGAAGCTTTCTTT. Encoded protein: CASSQVPAMNTEAFF.

The rearrangement uses TRBV4-1 and TRBJ1-5; maybe TRBD1 (5 bases). Germline V gives CDR1 MGHRA, CDR2 YSYEKL. CDR3 length: 16 amino acids. Trimming stripped 1 base from V and 4 bases from J, with 14 bases between. CDR3 in DNA: TGCGCCAGCAGCCAAGGGAGGGTAGACAGTAATCAGCCCCAGCATTTT. Amino acid sequence: CASSQGRVDSNQPQHF.

This clonotype was counted a few times. V is TRBV7-9 and J is TRBJ2-7; 10 nucleotides line up with TRBD1. The V gene's germline CDR1 is SEHNR and CDR2 FQNEAQ (reference sequence). The CDR3 totals 16 residues. J gave up 3 bases and V 4 bases, and 9 bases lay outside the gene matches. CDR3 DNA: TGTGCCAGCAGCTCTAGAGGACAGGGGGGAATCTACGAGCAGTACTTC. This translates into CASSSRGQGGIYEQYF.

The chain couples TRBV20-1 to TRBJ1-2; D uncertain. This CDR3 has 12 amino acids. Trimming shortened V by 8 bases and J by 13 bases, and 23 bases separated the two germline ends. In germline, CDR1 is DFQATT, CDR2 SNEGSKA (reference sequence). Here the CDR3 DNA reads TGCAGTTTGGCGCCCCCTGACCGGCGCGGCACCTTC. This gives the protein CSLAPPDRRGTF.

This chain joins TRBV11-2 and TRBJ1-2, with D possibly matching TRBD1 (5 bases). V was shortened by 5 bases and J by 5 bases, with 15 bases between the two germline ends. The CDR3 spans 14 residues. Germline CDR1 reads SGHAT; CDR2 reads FQNNGV. The CDR3 DNA reads TGTGCCAGCAGCCGTACACAGGAAGCTTATGGCTACACCTTC. It codes for CASSRTQEAYGYTF.

V usage is TRBV27 and J usage is TRBJ2-7; D not resolved. The germline V gene encodes CDR1 MNHEY and CDR2 SMNVEV (reference sequence). The CDR3 is made up of 14 amino acids. Trimming took 7 bases from V and 2 from J, leaving 15 bases between them. The CDR3 sequence: CASTDTIKTYEQYF. The CDR3 nucleotides are TGTGCCAGCACTGACACGATTAAGACCTACGAGCAGTACTTC.

The genes are TRBV13 and TRBJ2-1; 8 bases align to TRBD2. V shed 7 bases, J shed 2 bases, and the junction held 7 bases outside the gene matches. The V gene's germline CDR1 is PRHDT and CDR2 FYEKMQ (reference sequence). This CDR3 is built from 15 residues. The CDR3 DNA reads as TGTGCCAGCACTAGACGGGGACTAGCCTACAATGAGCAGTTCTTC. Protein product: CASTRRGLAYNEQFF.

This clonotype was detected a few times. This chain connects TRBV24-1 to TRBJ1-2; D is perhaps TRBD1 (5 bases). This CDR3 region has 13 residues. CDR1 and CDR2 (germline): KGHDR, SFDVKD. The ends were cut back, 3 bases at V and 4 bases at J, with 8 bases in the middle. The CDR3, as DNA: TGTGCCACCAGTGATGGGGGGACCTATGGCTACACCTTC. This gives the protein CATSDGGTYGYTF.

This clonotype was observed a few times. The chain couples TRBV7-2 to TRBJ2-5; D uncertain. V lost 1 base and J lost 2, with 11 bases in between. Germline CDR1 SGHTA, CDR2 FQGNSA. This CDR3 has 15 residues. In DNA, the CDR3 is TGTGCCAGCAGCTTAGTTATTGGCTCGCAAGAGACCCAGTACTTC. It codes for CASSLVIGSQETQYF.

In this sample, this clonotype turned up a few times. This chain joins TRBV12-3 or TRBV12-4 and TRBJ2-7, with 12 bases aligning to TRBD1. CDR3 length equals 13 residues. Trimming removed 6 bases from V and 5 bases from J; junction bases left unmatched: 2. CDR3 amino acids: CASRGTGGNEQYF. CDR3 nucleotide sequence: TGTGCCAGCAGAGGGACAGGGGGCAACGAGCAGTACTTC.

The rearrangement uses TRBV12-3 or TRBV12-4 and TRBJ2-5, with D maybe TRBD2 (6 bases). The CDR3 is 14 amino acids. With 3 bases removed from V and 5 bases from J, the gap between germline ends came to 13 bases. Written as DNA, the CDR3 is TGTGCCAGCAGTTTTCGGCCTGGAGGGGAGACCCAGTACTTC. It translates to CASSFRPGGETQYF.

The sample holds many counts of this clonotype. The chain uses TRBV6-2 or TRBV6-3 and TRBJ2-5, with 12 bases matching TRBD2. This CDR3 spans 19 amino acids. V gave up 2 bases and J gave up 2 bases; unmatched junction bases: 12. Germline V gene data show CDR1 as MNHEY and CDR2 as SVGEGT. DNA of the CDR3: TGTGCCAGCAGTTACGCCAGAAAATCCGGGACTAGCGGGCAAGAGACCCAGTACTTC. Its protein is CASSYARKSGTSGQETQYF.

The chain joins TRBV4-2 to TRBJ2-2, with 11 bases matching TRBD1. The ends lost 1 base at V and 4 bases at J; junction bases unmatched: 2. The CDR3 length is 16 residues. CDR1 is LGHNA, CDR2 YNFKEQ, per germline. CDR3 loop: CASSQGTGGPTGELFF. The CDR3 nucleotides read TGTGCCAGCAGCCAAGGGACAGGGGGCCCCACCGGGGAGCTGTTTTTT.

This clonotype was counted only a few times. The chain carries TRBV7-6 and TRBJ2-2; TRBD2 aligns across 9 bases. The ends lost 5 bases at V and 5 bases at J; junction bases unmatched: 9. The CDR3 is 16 residues long. Germline CDR1 is SGHVS and CDR2 is FNYEAQ. The CDR3 DNA follows: TGTGCCAGCAGCCCACGGACTAGCGTGGAAACCGGGGAGCTGTTTTTT. Encoded protein: CASSPRTSVETGELFF.

The V call is TRBV30, the J call TRBJ2-3; D is unresolved. There are 16 residues in the CDR3. V dropped 1 base and J dropped 1 base, with 15 bases sitting between them. CDR1 is GTSNPN and CDR2 is SVGIG in the germline V gene (reference sequence). CDR3 bases: TGTGCCTGGAGTGCCCCCCGTCCCGGACGCACAGATACGCAGTATTTT. This translates into CAWSAPRPGRTDTQYF.

The rearrangement joins TRBV10-3 to TRBJ2-3; 8 nucleotides align to TRBD2. Germline CDR1 reads ENHRY; CDR2 reads SYGVKD. The V segment lost 3 bases and the J segment 4 bases; nucleotides outside the gene matches: 9. This CDR3 comprises 16 residues. CDR3 residues: CAISEGAGGIADTQYF. For the CDR3, the DNA is TGTGCCATCAGTGAAGGGGCGGGAGGTATCGCAGATACGCAGTATTTT.